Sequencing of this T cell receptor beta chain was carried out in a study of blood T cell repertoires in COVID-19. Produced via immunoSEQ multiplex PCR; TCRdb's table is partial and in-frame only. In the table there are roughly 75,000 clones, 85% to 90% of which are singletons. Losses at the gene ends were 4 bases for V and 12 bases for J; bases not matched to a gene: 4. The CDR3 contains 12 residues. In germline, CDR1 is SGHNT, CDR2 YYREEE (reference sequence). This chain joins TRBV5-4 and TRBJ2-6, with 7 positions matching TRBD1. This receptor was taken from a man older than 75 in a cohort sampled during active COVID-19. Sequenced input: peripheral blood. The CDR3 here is CASSEDRTVLTF. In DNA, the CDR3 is TGTGCCAGCAGCGAGGACAGGACCGTCCTGACTTTC.